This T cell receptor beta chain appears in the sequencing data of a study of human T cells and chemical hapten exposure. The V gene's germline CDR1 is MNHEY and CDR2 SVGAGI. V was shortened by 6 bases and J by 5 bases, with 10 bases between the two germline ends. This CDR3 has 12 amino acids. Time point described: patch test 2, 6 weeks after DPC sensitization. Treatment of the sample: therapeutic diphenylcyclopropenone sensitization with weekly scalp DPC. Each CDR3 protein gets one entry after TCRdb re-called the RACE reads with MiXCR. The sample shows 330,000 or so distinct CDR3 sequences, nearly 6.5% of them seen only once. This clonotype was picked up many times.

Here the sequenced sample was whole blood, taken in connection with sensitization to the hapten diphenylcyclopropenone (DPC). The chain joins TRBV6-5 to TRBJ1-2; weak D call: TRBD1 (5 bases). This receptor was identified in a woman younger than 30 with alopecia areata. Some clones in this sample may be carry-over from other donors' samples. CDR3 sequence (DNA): TGTGCCAGCAGGACAGACAAATATGGCTACACCTTC. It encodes CASRTDKYGYTF.